The 16 T cell receptor beta chains in this list originate from one sample, sequenced in a study of blood T cell repertoires in COVID-19. Method: immunoSEQ multiplex PCR; TCRdb's copy keeps in-frame clones and lacks some. In the table there are 150,000 to 200,000 clones, 75% to 90% of which are singletons. The sequencing sample was made of peripheral blood. Receptor source: a man aged 55 to 70 with acute or convalescent COVID-19.

This clone was seen only a few times. This chain links TRBV3-1 (or the pseudogene TRBV3-2) with TRBJ2-7, with D unresolved. CDR3 length: 13 amino acids. V lost 4 bases and J lost 2, with 9 bases in between. Germline CDR1 is LGHDT and CDR2 is YNNKEL (reference sequence). This CDR3 reads CASSPRSTYEQYF. The CDR3 DNA sequence: TGTGCCAGCAGCCCCCGGTCCACCTACGAGCAGTACTTC.

This clone was detected a few times. The J gene is TRBJ2-7, the V gene TRBV4-1; tentative D call: TRBD1 (5 bases). Germline values: CDR1 MGHRA, CDR2 YSYEKL. Trimming shortened V by 3 bases and J by 5 bases, and 26 bases separated the two germline ends. CDR3 length: 18 amino acids. CDR3 region: CASSQGFFTGTSSNEQYF. CDR3 sequence (DNA): TGCGCCAGCAGCCAGGGGTTCTTCACAGGAACGTCTTCCAACGAGCAGTACTTC.

This clone appeared a single time. The chain recombines TRBV6-2 or TRBV6-3 with TRBJ1-2; TRBD1 matches at 10 bases. The CDR3 spans 15 residues. Trimming removed 7 bases from V and 2 bases from J; junction bases left unmatched: 7. Germline V lookup: CDR1 MNHEY, CDR2 SVGEGT. CDR3 sequence reads: CASTPQGQGNYGYTF. CDR3 bases: TGTGCCAGCACCCCCCAGGGACAGGGGAACTATGGCTACACCTTC.

The chain carries TRBV30 and TRBJ1-5; D may be TRBD1 (6 bases). The CDR3 spans 13 residues. CDR1 and CDR2 from the germline V gene are GTSNPN and SVGIG (reference sequence). Deletions cut 1 base from V and 7 bases from J, with 11 bases between. CDR3 amino acids: CAWSAGDRQPQHF. The CDR3 DNA sequence: TGTGCCTGGAGTGCAGGGGATAGGCAGCCCCAGCATTTT.

The rearrangement uses TRBV2 and TRBJ2-1, with D possibly TRBD2 on 5 matching bases. The CDR3 loop spans 15 amino acids. The V gene's germline CDR1 is SNHLY and CDR2 FYNNEI. V lost 4 bases to trimming and J lost 8 bases, with 18 bases between them. The CDR3 DNA sequence: TGTGCCAGCAGTGCCGGACTCTCCCTTTTAGATGAGCAGTTCTTC. Protein sequence: CASSAGLSLLDEQFF.

The chain links TRBV11-2 to TRBJ2-7, with D perhaps matching TRBD2 (5 bases). Germline values: CDR1 SGHAT, CDR2 FQNNGV. The CDR3 length is 13 residues. The ends were cut back, 4 bases at V and 7 bases at J, with 14 bases in the middle. CDR3 sequence: CASSSRTGREQYF. CDR3 DNA: TGTGCCAGCAGCTCTAGGACTGGCAGGGAGCAGTACTTC.

The genes are TRBV4-2 and TRBJ2-1; no definite D call. CDR1 LGHNA and CDR2 YNFKEQ come from the germline V gene. The CDR3 runs to 12 residues. V was pared by 3 bases and J by 9 bases, with 9 bases between. CDR3: CASSHNLAEQFF. The CDR3 bases are TGTGCCAGCAGCCACAACCTGGCTGAGCAGTTCTTC.

The chain employs TRBV10-2 and TRBJ2-2, with TRBD2 identical over 9 bases. Germline V lookup: CDR1 WSHSY, CDR2 SAAADI. The CDR3 sequence is 18 residues long. The J segment lost 1 base and the V segment lost 7 bases, leaving 13 bases of the junction unmatched. The CDR3 sequence: CASTAAALAGWNTGELFF. The CDR3 DNA follows: TGCGCCAGCACCGCGGCGGCTCTAGCGGGATGGAACACCGGGGAGCTGTTTTTT.

The V and J genes are TRBV9 and TRBJ2-5; 8 bases map to TRBD1. This CDR3 is 15 amino acids long. The junction had 2 bases not matched to a gene; V was cut back by 0 bases and J by 1 base. Germline V gene sequence: CDR1 SGDLS, CDR2 YYNGEE. The CDR3 DNA reads TGTGCCAGCAGCGTAGCTGGGACAGGCCAAGAGACCCAGTACTTC. Residues: CASSVAGTGQETQYF.

The V call is TRBV4-1, the J call TRBJ2-1; D call uncertain. V lost 1 base and J 9 bases, leaving 13 bases between the germline ends. Germline CDR1 reads MGHRA; CDR2 reads YSYEKL. The CDR3 contains 14 residues. The CDR3 region has the DNA TGCGCCAGCAGCCAAGGGGCCCGCCCGGCTGAGCAGTTCTTC. Translation gives CASSQGARPAEQFF.

Only a few counts were recorded for this clone. The chain links TRBV29-1 to TRBJ1-2; 9 bases map to TRBD1. The CDR3 loop spans 11 amino acids. Germline loops: CDR1 SQVTM, CDR2 ANQGSEA. J lost 10 bases, V lost 4 bases, and 4 bases had no gene match. CDR3 DNA: TGCAGCGTTGGGGACAGGGATCCCTACACCTTC. This encodes CSVGDRDPYTF.

The chain is built from TRBV4-1 and TRBJ2-7, with no clear D. Germline V gene lookup returns CDR1 MGHRA and CDR2 YSYEKL. CDR3 length: 18 amino acids. Trimming left V 0 bases short and J 6 bases short, with 24 bases between. The CDR3 DNA reads TGCGCCAGCAGCCAAGATAAGAATCTTCGAGTACGGTATGGCGAGCAGTACTTC. It codes for CASSQDKNLRVRYGEQYF.

V is TRBV7-9 and J is TRBJ2-7; a weak D match, TRBD2 (6 bases). V was shortened by 0 bases and J by 4 bases, with 16 bases between the two germline ends. CDR3 length: 16 amino acids. From germline, CDR1 is SEHNR and CDR2 FQNEAQ (reference sequence). CDR3 DNA sequence: TGTGCCAGCAGCTTAGCGTTGGGAGCGGGCTTATACGAGCAGTACTTC. It specifies CASSLALGAGLYEQYF.

This clone was detected only once. The genes are TRBV7-2 and TRBJ1-1; TRBD1 matches at 7 bases. V was clipped by 3 bases and J by 4 bases; unmatched bases: 5. The germline V gene encodes CDR1 SGHTA and CDR2 FQGNSA. CDR3 length: 14 amino acids. CDR3 region: CASSLEGARTEAFF. CDR3 DNA: TGTGCCAGCAGCTTGGAGGGGGCGCGCACTGAAGCTTTCTTT.

In this sample, this clone turned up a few times. This chain links TRBV9 with TRBJ1-2; 9 bases align to TRBD1. V gave up 0 bases and J gave up 5 bases; unmatched junction bases: 14. The V gene's germline CDR1 is SGDLS and CDR2 YYNGEE. The CDR3 runs 18 residues. Written as DNA, the CDR3 is TGTGCCAGCAGCGTAGGGGAAAGAGGGGGACAGGGAGCTTATGGCTACACCTTC. The encoded protein is CASSVGERGGQGAYGYTF.

The rearrangement links TRBV25-1 to TRBJ1-6; a possible D gene is TRBD1 (6 bases). The germline V and J ends were trimmed by 5 bases and 2 bases, with 10 bases remaining between them. The germline CDR1 and CDR2 sequences are MGHDK and SYGVNS. CDR3 size: 15 residues. CDR3 amino acids: CASSPQGTYNSPLHF. In DNA, the CDR3 is TGTGCCAGCAGTCCACAGGGTACCTATAATTCACCCCTCCACTTT.